The following is a T cell receptor (beta chain) sequence with its context. The antigen remains undetermined. The data belong to a study of cytomegalovirus exposure and HLA in healthy donors. Study in general: The study placed about 86% of its approximately 400 genotyped donors in the Caucasian-associated ancestry cluster. Broader study findings: DRB1 had the most TCR associations and HLA-C the fewest, a later analysis found, with rates varying by HLA locus. Testing in vitro showed a few CMV-associated chains specific for CMV antigens. TCR beta chains associated with HLA were, in a later analysis, more clonally expanded than equally common others.

Primers for the PCR totalled 60 Vbeta and 13 Jbeta. Some clones are missing from TCRdb's copy, which holds only in-frame ones; the method was immunoSEQ multiplex PCR. The data contain 120,000 or so clones, around 66% of them singletons. V dropped 9 bases and J dropped 1 base, with 9 bases sitting between them. Germline V CDR1 and CDR2: MNHEY, SVGAGI. The CDR3 extends over 13 amino acids. The rearrangement uses TRBV6-5 and TRBJ2-2; TRBD2 is a possible D gene (6 bases). This receptor was identified in a woman between 40 and 55 years old in good health and CMV-seropositive. The specimen was PBMCs. CDR3 DNA sequence: TGTGCCAGTAACGGGAGGAACACCGGGGAGCTGTTTTTT. This codes for CASNGRNTGELFF.